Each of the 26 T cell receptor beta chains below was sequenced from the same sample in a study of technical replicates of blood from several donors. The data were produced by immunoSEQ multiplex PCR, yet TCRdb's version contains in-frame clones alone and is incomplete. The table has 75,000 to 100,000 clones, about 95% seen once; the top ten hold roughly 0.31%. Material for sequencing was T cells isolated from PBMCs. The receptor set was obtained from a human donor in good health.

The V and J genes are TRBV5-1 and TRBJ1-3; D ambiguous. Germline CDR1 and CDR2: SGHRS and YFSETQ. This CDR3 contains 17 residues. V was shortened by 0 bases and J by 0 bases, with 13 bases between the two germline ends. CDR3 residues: CASSLEGGITSGNTIYF. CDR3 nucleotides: TGCGCCAGCAGCTTGGAGGGAGGCATAACCTCTGGAAACACCATATATTTT.

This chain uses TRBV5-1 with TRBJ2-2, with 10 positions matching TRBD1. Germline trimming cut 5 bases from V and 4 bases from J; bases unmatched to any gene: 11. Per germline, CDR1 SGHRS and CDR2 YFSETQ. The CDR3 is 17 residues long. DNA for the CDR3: TGCGCCAGCAGGTATTCTCCAGGACAGGGGGGCACCGGGGAGCTGTTTTTT. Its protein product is CASRYSPGQGGTGELFF. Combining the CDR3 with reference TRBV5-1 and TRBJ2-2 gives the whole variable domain KAGVTQTPRYLIKTRGQQVTLSCSPISGHRSVSWYQQTPGQGLQFLFEYFSETQRNKGNFPGRFSGRQFSNSRSEMNVSTLELGDSALYLCASRYSPGQGGTGELFFGEGSRLTVL.

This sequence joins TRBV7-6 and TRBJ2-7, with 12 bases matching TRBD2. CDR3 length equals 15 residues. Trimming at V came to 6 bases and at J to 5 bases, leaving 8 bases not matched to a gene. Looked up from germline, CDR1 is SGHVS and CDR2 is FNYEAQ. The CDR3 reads CASSWTSGANHEQYF. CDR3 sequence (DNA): TGTGCCAGCAGTTGGACTAGCGGGGCCAACCACGAGCAGTACTTC. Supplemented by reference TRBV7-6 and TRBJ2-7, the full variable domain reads GAGVSQSPRYKVTKRGQDVALRCDPISGHVSLYWYRQALGQGPEFLTYFNYEAQQDKSGLPNDRFSAERPEGSISTLTIQRTEQRDSAMYRCASSWTSGANHEQYFGPGTRLTVT.

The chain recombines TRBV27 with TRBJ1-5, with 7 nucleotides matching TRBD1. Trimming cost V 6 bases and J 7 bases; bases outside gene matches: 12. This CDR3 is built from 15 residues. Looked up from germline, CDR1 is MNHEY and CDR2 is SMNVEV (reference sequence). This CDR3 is CASRLPTGTGQPQHF. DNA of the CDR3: TGTGCCAGCAGACTACCGACAGGGACGGGGCAGCCCCAGCATTTT.

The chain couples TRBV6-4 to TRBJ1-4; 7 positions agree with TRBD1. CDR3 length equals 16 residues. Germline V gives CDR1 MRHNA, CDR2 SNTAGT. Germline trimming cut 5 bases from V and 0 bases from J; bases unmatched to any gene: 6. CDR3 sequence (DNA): TGTGCCAGCAGTACAGGGGAGTGGGCAACTAATGAAAAACTGTTTTTT. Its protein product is CASSTGEWATNEKLFF.

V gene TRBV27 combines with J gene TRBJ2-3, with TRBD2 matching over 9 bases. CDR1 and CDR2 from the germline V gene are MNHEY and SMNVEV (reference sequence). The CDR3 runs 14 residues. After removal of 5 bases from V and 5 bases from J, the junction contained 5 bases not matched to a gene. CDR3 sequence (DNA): TGTGCCAGCAGTGGGACACTAGCGGGAGATACGCAGTATTTT. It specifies CASSGTLAGDTQYF.

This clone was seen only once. The CDR3: CASSFERLGYTF. CDR3 DNA sequence: TGCGCCAGCAGCTTTGAACGTCTAGGCTACACCTTC. The V gene is TRBV5-1, the J gene TRBJ1-2; the D is unclear. The V gene lost 2 bases and the J gene lost 8 bases, with 10 bases spanning the gap. There are 12 residues in the CDR3. Looked up from germline, CDR1 is SGHRS and CDR2 is YFSETQ.

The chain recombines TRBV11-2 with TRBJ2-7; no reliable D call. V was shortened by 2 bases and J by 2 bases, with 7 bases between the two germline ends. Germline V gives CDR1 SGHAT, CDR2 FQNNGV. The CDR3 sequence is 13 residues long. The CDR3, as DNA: TGTGCCAGCAGCTTAAGTCCGGCCTACGAGCAGTACTTC. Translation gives CASSLSPAYEQYF. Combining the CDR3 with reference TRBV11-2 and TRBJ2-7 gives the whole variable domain EAGVAQSPRYKIIEKRQSVAFWCNPISGHATLYWYQQILGQGPKLLIQFQNNGVVDDSQLPKDRFSAERLKGVDSTLKIQPAKLEDSAVYLCASSLSPAYEQYFGPGTRLTVT.

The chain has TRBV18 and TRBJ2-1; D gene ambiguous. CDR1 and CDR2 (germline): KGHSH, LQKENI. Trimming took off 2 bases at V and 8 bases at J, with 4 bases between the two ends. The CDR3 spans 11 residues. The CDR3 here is CASSPTDEQFF. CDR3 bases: TGTGCCAGCTCACCAACGGATGAGCAGTTCTTC.

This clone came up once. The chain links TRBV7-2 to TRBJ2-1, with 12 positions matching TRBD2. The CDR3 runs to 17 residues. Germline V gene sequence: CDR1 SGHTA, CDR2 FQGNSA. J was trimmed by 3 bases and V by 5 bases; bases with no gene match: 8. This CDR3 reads CASSPRTSGKFYNEQFF. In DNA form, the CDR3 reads TGTGCCAGCAGCCCAAGGACTAGCGGGAAATTCTACAATGAGCAGTTCTTC.

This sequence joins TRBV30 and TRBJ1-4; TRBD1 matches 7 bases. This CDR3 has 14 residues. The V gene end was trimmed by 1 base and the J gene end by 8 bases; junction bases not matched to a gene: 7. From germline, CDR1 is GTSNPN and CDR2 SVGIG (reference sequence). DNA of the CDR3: TGTGCCTGGAGTGAAGGGGGCGCAAGGGAAAAACTGTTTTTT. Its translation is CAWSEGGAREKLFF. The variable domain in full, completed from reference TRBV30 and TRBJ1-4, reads SQTIHQWPATLVQPVGSPLSLECTVEGTSNPNLYWYRQAAGRGLQLLFYSVGIGQISSEVPQNLSASRPQDRQFILSSKKLLLSDSGFYLCAWSEGGAREKLFFGSGTQLSVL.

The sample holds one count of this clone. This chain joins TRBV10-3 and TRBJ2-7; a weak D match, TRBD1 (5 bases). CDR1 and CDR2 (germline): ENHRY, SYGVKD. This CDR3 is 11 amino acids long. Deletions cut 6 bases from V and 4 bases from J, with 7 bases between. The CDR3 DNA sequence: TGTGCCATCAGAACAGGTTACGAGCAGTACTTC. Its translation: CAIRTGYEQYF.

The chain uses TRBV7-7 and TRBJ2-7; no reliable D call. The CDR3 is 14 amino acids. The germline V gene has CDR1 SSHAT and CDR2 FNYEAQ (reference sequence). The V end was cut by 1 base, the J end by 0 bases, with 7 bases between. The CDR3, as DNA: TGTGCCAGCAGCTTAGGAGGTGACTCCTACGAGCAGTACTTC. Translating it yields CASSLGGDSYEQYF.

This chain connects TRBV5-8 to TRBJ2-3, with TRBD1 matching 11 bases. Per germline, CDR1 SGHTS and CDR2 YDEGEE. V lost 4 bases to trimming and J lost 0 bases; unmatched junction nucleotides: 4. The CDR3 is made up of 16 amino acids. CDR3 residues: CASSRGTGGSTDTQYF. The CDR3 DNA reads TGTGCCAGCAGCAGGGGGACAGGGGGAAGCACAGATACGCAGTATTTT.

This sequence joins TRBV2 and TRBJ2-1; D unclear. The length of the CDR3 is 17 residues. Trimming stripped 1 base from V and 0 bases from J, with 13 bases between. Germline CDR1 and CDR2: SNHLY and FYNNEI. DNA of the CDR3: TGTGCCAGCAGTGAAGGTGTTTATCTAAGCTCCTACAATGAGCAGTTCTTC. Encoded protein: CASSEGVYLSSYNEQFF.

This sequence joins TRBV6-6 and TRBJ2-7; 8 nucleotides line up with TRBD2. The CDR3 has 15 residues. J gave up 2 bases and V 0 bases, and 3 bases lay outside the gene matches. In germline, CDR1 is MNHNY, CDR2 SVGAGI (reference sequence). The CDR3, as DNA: TGTGCCAGCAGTTACTCTACTAGCGGAGCCTACGAGCAGTACTTC. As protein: CASSYSTSGAYEQYF.

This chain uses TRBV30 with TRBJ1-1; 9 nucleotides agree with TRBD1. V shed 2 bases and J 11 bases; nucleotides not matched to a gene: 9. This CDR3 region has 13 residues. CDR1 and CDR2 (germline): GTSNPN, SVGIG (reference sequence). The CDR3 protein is CAWSSSGTGTAFF. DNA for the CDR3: TGTGCCTGGAGTTCTTCCGGGACAGGGACTGCTTTCTTT.

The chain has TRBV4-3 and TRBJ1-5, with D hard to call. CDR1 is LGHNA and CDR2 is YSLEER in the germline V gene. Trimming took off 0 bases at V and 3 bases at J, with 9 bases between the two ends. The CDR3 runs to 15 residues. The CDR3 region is CASSQDSDFNQPQHF. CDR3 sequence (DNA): TGCGCCAGCAGCCAAGATTCAGACTTCAATCAGCCCCAGCATTTT.

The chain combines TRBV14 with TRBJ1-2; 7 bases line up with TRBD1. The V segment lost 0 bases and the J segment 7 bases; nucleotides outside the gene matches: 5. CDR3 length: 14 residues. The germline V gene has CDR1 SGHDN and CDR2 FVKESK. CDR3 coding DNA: TGTGCCAGCAGCCAAGAGCCAGGGGGGAGTGGCTACACCTTC. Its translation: CASSQEPGGSGYTF.

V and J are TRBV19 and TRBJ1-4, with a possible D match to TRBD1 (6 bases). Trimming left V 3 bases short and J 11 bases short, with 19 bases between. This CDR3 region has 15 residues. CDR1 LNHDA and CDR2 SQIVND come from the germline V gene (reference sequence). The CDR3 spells CASSMRAGDLWKLFF. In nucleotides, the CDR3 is TGTGCCAGTAGTATGAGGGCAGGGGATTTGTGGAAACTGTTTTTT. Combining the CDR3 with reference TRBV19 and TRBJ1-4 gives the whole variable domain DGGITQSPKYLFRKEGQNVTLSCEQNLNHDAMYWYRQDPGQGLRLIYYSQIVNDFQKGDIAEGYSVSREKKESFPLTVTSAQKNPTAFYLCASSMRAGDLWKLFFGSGTQLSVL.

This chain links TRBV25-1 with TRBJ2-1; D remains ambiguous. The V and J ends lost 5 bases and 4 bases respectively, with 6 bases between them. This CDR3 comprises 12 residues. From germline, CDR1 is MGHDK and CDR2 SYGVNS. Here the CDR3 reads CASSQRYNEQFF. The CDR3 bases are TGTGCCAGCAGTCAGCGTTACAATGAGCAGTTCTTC.

The CDR3 DNA reads TGTGCCAGCAGCCTAAATATTAATGAGCAGTTCTTC. Translation gives CASSLNINEQFF. This chain uses TRBV14 with TRBJ2-1; D call uncertain. Deletions cut 4 bases from V and 7 bases from J, with 8 bases between. CDR1 and CDR2 from the germline V gene are SGHDN and FVKESK. CDR3 length: 12 amino acids.

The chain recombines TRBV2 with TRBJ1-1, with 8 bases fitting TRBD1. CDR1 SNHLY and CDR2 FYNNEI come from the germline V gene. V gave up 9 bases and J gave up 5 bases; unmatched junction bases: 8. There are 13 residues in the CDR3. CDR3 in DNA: TGTGCCAGAAAGCCTACAGGGGGAACTGAAGCTTTCTTT. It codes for CARKPTGGTEAFF.

The DNA for the CDR3 is TGCGCCAGCAGCTTGGCGGGGACAGGGAGATACAATGAGCAGTTCTTC. It is translated as CASSLAGTGRYNEQFF. The chain is built from TRBV5-1 and TRBJ2-1; 9 bases map to TRBD1. Trimming cost V 0 bases and J 4 bases; bases outside gene matches: 5. The CDR3 loop spans 16 amino acids. The germline V gene has CDR1 SGHRS and CDR2 YFSETQ.

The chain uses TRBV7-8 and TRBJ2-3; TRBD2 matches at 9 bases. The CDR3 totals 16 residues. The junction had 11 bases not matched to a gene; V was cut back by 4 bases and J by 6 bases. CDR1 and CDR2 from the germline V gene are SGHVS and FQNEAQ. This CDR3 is CASSSPLAGLSDTQYF. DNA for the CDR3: TGTGCCAGCAGCTCCCCCCTAGCGGGATTATCTGATACGCAGTATTTT.

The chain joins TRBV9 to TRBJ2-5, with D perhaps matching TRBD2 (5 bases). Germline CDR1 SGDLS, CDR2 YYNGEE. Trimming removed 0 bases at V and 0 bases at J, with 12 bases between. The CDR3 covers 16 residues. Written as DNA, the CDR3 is TGTGCCAGCAGCGTAGGAGAACTAGAATACCAAGAGACCCAGTACTTC. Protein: CASSVGELEYQETQYF.